The 18 T cell receptor beta chains given below trace back to one sample, sequenced in a study of cytomegalovirus exposure and HLA in healthy donors. This PCR relied on a set of 60 Vbeta primers and 13 Jbeta primers. Produced via immunoSEQ multiplex PCR; TCRdb's table is partial and in-frame only. Of about 160,000 clones in the sample, around 75% were seen once. The sequenced sample was PBMCs. The receptors originated from a female donor in good health and CMV-seronegative.

The rearrangement uses TRBV4-2 and TRBJ1-2; 7 nucleotides align to TRBD1. This CDR3 comprises 14 residues. CDR1 LGHNA and CDR2 YNFKEQ come from the germline V gene. Trimming removed 2 bases from V and 6 bases from J; junction bases left unmatched: 6. CDR3 in DNA: TGTGCCAGCAGCCAAAAGGGACAGAGGGATGGCTACACCTTC. Protein sequence: CASSQKGQRDGYTF.

The gene calls are TRBV18 and TRBJ2-3; 7 positions match TRBD2. With 6 bases clipped from V and 6 bases from J, the junction kept 18 bases outside the gene matches. This CDR3 has 17 amino acids. The germline V gene encodes CDR1 KGHSH and CDR2 LQKENI. This CDR3 reads CASSLSSLGGSRDTQYF. In DNA form, the CDR3 reads TGTGCCAGCTCGTTGTCCTCTCTCGGGGGGTCTCGGGATACGCAGTATTTT.

The chain recombines TRBV30 with TRBJ1-5, with no clear D. The germline gives CDR1 GTSNPN, CDR2 SVGIG (reference sequence). The CDR3 is 12 residues long. V dropped 2 bases and J dropped 5 bases, with 7 bases sitting between them. The CDR3 DNA is TGTGCCTGGAGTCCCCCGGATCAGCCCCAGCATTTT. It specifies CAWSPPDQPQHF. Full variable domain (remainder filled in from reference TRBV30 and TRBJ1-5): SQTIHQWPATLVQPVGSPLSLECTVEGTSNPNLYWYRQAAGRGLQLLFYSVGIGQISSEVPQNLSASRPQDRQFILSSKKLLLSDSGFYLCAWSPPDQPQHFGDGTRLSIL.

The chain couples TRBV28 to TRBJ2-1; D remains unclear. The CDR3 contains 15 residues. Trimming left V 11 bases short and J 3 bases short, with 20 bases between. Germline V lookup: CDR1 MDHEN, CDR2 SYDVKM. The CDR3 DNA reads TGTGCCCCCTCGCTTCACTTTATAAACTACAATGAGCAGTTCTTC. This encodes CAPSLHFINYNEQFF.

The chain employs TRBV5-8 and TRBJ2-7; tentatively, D is TRBD1 (6 bases). CDR3 size: 14 residues. Trimming stripped 3 bases from V and 4 bases from J, with 14 bases between. From germline, CDR1 is SGHTS and CDR2 YDEGEE. CDR3 sequence reads: CASSWTELPYEQYF. The CDR3 nucleotides read TGTGCCAGCAGCTGGACAGAACTTCCTTACGAGCAGTACTTC.

The genes are TRBV11-2 and TRBJ1-2; 9 bases line up with TRBD1. The CDR3 has 12 amino acids. CDR1 is SGHAT, CDR2 FQNNGV, per germline. Unmatched junction bases numbered 8, after V lost 8 bases and J lost 10 bases. CDR3 sequence (DNA): TGTGCCAGCGTGGGACAGGGACCCTCCTACACCTTC. Translating gives CASVGQGPSYTF.

The genes are TRBV10-2 and TRBJ2-7; 7 positions agree with TRBD1. The CDR3 sequence is 15 residues long. With V trimmed by 6 bases and J by 3 bases, 11 bases remained unmatched. The germline gives CDR1 WSHSY, CDR2 SAAADI. CDR3 DNA: TGCGCCAGCAGGTATAGACAGGGCCTCAACTACGAGCAGTACTTC. Translated: CASRYRQGLNYEQYF.

There are a few counts of this clone. The J gene is TRBJ2-7, the V gene TRBV4-1; D possibly corresponds to TRBD1 (6 bases). Germline lookup yields CDR1 MGHRA and CDR2 YSYEKL. The CDR3 covers 15 residues. The V gene lost 3 bases and the J gene lost 0 bases, with 12 bases spanning the gap. The CDR3 region has the DNA TGCGCCAGCAGCCACCTGGGACATAGCTCCTACGAGCAGTACTTC. Translation: CASSHLGHSSYEQYF.

This clone has only one observation. V is TRBV4-2 and J is TRBJ1-1; tentative D call: TRBD1 (6 bases). Germline CDR1 and CDR2: LGHNA and YNFKEQ. V dropped 3 bases and J dropped 1 base, with 12 bases sitting between them. The CDR3 runs 15 residues. CDR3 sequence: CASSHRGQTNTEAFF. The DNA of the CDR3 is TGTGCCAGCAGCCACCGCGGACAGACGAACACTGAAGCTTTCTTT.

The chain recombines TRBV9 with TRBJ2-2; tentatively, D is TRBD1 (6 bases). CDR1 SGDLS and CDR2 YYNGEE come from the germline V gene. This CDR3 comprises 15 residues. The V and J ends lost 0 bases and 8 bases respectively, with 14 bases between them. The chain's CDR3 is CASSVEWAGVGELFF. The DNA for the CDR3 is TGTGCCAGCAGCGTAGAATGGGCAGGGGTAGGGGAGCTGTTTTTT.

This chain joins TRBV28 and TRBJ2-1; TRBD1 might be the D (5 bases). Trimming left V 3 bases short and J 1 base short, with 22 bases between. Per germline, CDR1 MDHEN and CDR2 SYDVKM. The CDR3 contains 19 residues. CDR3 in DNA: TGTGCCAGCAGTTTCACCCGCCCCCGCCTATCAGGGTCCTACAATGAGCAGTTCTTC. It encodes CASSFTRPRLSGSYNEQFF. The variable domain in full, with the rest retrieved from reference TRBV28 and TRBJ2-1, is DVKVTQSSRYLVKRTGEKVFLECVQDMDHENMFWYRQDPGLGLRLIYFSYDVKMKEKGDIPEGYSVSREKKERFSLILESASTNQTSMYLCASSFTRPRLSGSYNEQFFGPGTRLTVL.

This clone was observed a handful of times. The chain carries TRBV18 and TRBJ2-2, with D tentatively TRBD2 (6 bases). The CDR3 is made up of 15 amino acids. Germline V gene data show CDR1 as KGHSH and CDR2 as LQKENI. Trimming removed 5 bases at V and 1 base at J, with 11 bases between. CDR3 protein: CASSAGRKNTGELFF. Written as DNA, the CDR3 is TGTGCCAGCTCAGCGGGACGGAAGAACACCGGGGAGCTGTTTTTT.

This clone turned up a few times. This rearrangement joins TRBV5-1 to TRBJ2-7; D unresolved. Trimming took 0 bases from V and 6 from J, leaving 10 bases between them. Germline V CDR1 and CDR2: SGHRS, YFSETQ. This CDR3 spans 13 amino acids. CDR3 nucleotides: TGCGCCAGCAGCTTGGAGATAAGAGGCGAGCAGTACTTC. Amino acid sequence: CASSLEIRGEQYF.

The chain combines TRBV4-3 with TRBJ1-1; D might be TRBD1 (5 bases). V lost 0 bases and J lost 5, with 10 bases in between. The CDR3 runs to 14 residues. Germline V gene lookup returns CDR1 LGHNA and CDR2 YSLEER. CDR3 amino acids: CASSQDVGGTEAFF. The CDR3 DNA reads as TGCGCCAGCAGCCAAGATGTGGGGGGAACTGAAGCTTTCTTT.

The chain links TRBV30 to TRBJ2-5, with 8 bases matching TRBD1. Germline CDR1 GTSNPN, CDR2 SVGIG (reference sequence). V was pared by 5 bases and J by 5 bases, with 19 bases of the junction left unmatched. This CDR3 is 17 amino acids long. CDR3 DNA sequence: TGTGCCTGGTTACCTGCGTGGGACCAGGGGGCCAGGGAGACCCAGTACTTC. Its protein product is CAWLPAWDQGARETQYF.

The chain links TRBV20-1 to TRBJ2-7; no definite D call. This CDR3 is built from 11 residues. V was trimmed by 4 bases and J by 3 bases, leaving 7 bases between them. The V gene's germline CDR1 is DFQATT and CDR2 SNEGSKA (reference sequence). CDR3 nucleotide sequence: TGCAGTGCTACCAACAGCTACGAGCAGTACTTC. This gives the protein CSATNSYEQYF.

This chain joins TRBV7-2 and TRBJ2-5; 7 nucleotides align to TRBD1. This CDR3 is 14 amino acids long. Per germline, CDR1 SGHTA and CDR2 FQGNSA. After removal of 5 bases from V and 5 bases from J, the junction contained 8 bases not matched to a gene. This CDR3 reads CASSPQQGWETQYF. The CDR3 coding sequence is TGTGCCAGCAGCCCCCAACAGGGGTGGGAGACCCAGTACTTC. Full variable domain (missing parts from reference TRBV7-2 and TRBJ2-5): GAGVSQSPSNKVTEKGKDVELRCDPISGHTALYWYRQSLGQGLEFLIYFQGNSAPDKSGLPSDRFSAERTGGSVSTLTIQRTQQEDSAVYLCASSPQQGWETQYFGPGTRLLVL.

The chain carries TRBV2 and TRBJ1-2, with 7 bases that match TRBD1. The germline CDR1 and CDR2 sequences are SNHLY and FYNNEI. J was trimmed by 5 bases and V by 7 bases; bases with no gene match: 7. CDR3 length: 13 amino acids. CDR3 nucleotides: TGTGCCAGCACGGGACAGACTTCATATGGCTACACCTTC. Protein: CASTGQTSYGYTF.